The rows below give T cell receptor beta chains drawn from one sample of a study of shared clonotypes between healthy human individuals. The repertoire was sequenced with immunoSEQ multiplex PCR; TCRdb's copy has only in-frame clones and lacks some. The profile shows around 690,000 clones, about nine tenths of them singletons. Sample: memory CD8+ T cells from PBMCs. The receptors were sampled from a man aged 18 to 30 in good health. Some clones in this sample may be carry-over from other donors' samples. The CDR3 runs from the conserved cysteine through the conserved F or W. A D gene is named only where the DNA matches it firmly. Clone size is given for some rows only: seen once, a few or many times, or a class if the clone is expanded.

clone_size: .; j_call: TRBJ2-2; d_call: .; cdr3_length: 15; v_call: TRBV12-5; cdr3_aa: CASGPDYDGTGELFF; cdr3_nt: TGTGCTAGTGGTCCCGACTACGACGGGACCGGGGAGCTGTTTTTT
clone_size: .; j_call: TRBJ1-3; d_call: .; cdr3_length: 15; v_call: TRBV9; cdr3_aa: CASSVEDQGGNTIYF; cdr3_nt: TGTGCCAGCAGCGTAGAGGATCAGGGCGGAAACACCATATATTTT
clone_size: .; j_call: TRBJ2-5; d_call: TRBD2; cdr3_length: 16; v_call: TRBV11-2; cdr3_aa: CASSLGLAGVQETQYF; cdr3_nt: TGTGCCAGCAGCTTAGGGCTAGCGGGAGTTCAAGAGACCCAGTACTTC
clone_size: .; j_call: TRBJ2-7; d_call: TRBD2; cdr3_length: 17; v_call: TRBV2; cdr3_aa: CASSPTSGTSVSYEQYF; cdr3_nt: TGTGCCAGCAGCCCAACTTCCGGGACTAGCGTCTCCTACGAGCAGTACTTC
clone_size: .; j_call: TRBJ2-5; d_call: .; cdr3_length: 15; v_call: TRBV7-9; cdr3_aa: CASSLRSGTQETQYF; cdr3_nt: TGTGCCAGCAGCCTAAGGTCGGGCACACAAGAGACCCAGTACTTC
clone_size: .; j_call: TRBJ2-6; d_call: .; cdr3_length: 14; v_call: TRBV11-2; cdr3_aa: CASSWGSGANVLTF; cdr3_nt: TGTGCCAGCAGCTGGGGCTCTGGGGCCAACGTCCTGACTTTC
clone_size: .; j_call: TRBJ2-7; d_call: .; cdr3_length: 12; v_call: TRBV5-5; cdr3_aa: CASSLGPLQQYF; cdr3_nt: TGTGCCAGCAGCTTAGGGCCTCTTCAGCAGTACTTC
clone_size: .; j_call: TRBJ1-3; d_call: .; cdr3_length: 15; v_call: TRBV7-9; cdr3_aa: CATKTGEHSGNTIYF; cdr3_nt: TGTGCCACCAAAACAGGCGAACACTCTGGAAACACCATATATTTT
clone_size: .; j_call: TRBJ1-1; d_call: .; cdr3_length: 14; v_call: TRBV19; cdr3_aa: CASSIDGRGTEAFF; cdr3_nt: TGTGCCAGTAGTATAGATGGAAGGGGCACTGAAGCTTTCTTT
clone_size: .; j_call: TRBJ2-7; d_call: .; cdr3_length: 12; v_call: TRBV28; cdr3_aa: CASSSGIYEQYF; cdr3_nt: TGTGCCAGCAGTTCTGGTATCTACGAGCAGTACTTC
clone_size: .; j_call: TRBJ2-3; d_call: TRBD2; cdr3_length: 15; v_call: TRBV11-1; cdr3_aa: CASSPIAGNTDTQYF; cdr3_nt: TGTGCCAGCAGCCCGATAGCGGGGAACACAGATACGCAGTATTTT
clone_size: few; j_call: TRBJ2-2; d_call: .; cdr3_length: 14; v_call: TRBV5-6; cdr3_aa: CASSLEARPGELFF; cdr3_nt: TGTGCCAGCAGCTTGGAGGCCCGGCCCGGGGAGCTGTTTTTT
clone_size: .; j_call: TRBJ2-1; d_call: TRBD2; cdr3_length: 15; v_call: TRBV5-6; cdr3_aa: CASRSKAGVRNEQFF; cdr3_nt: TGTGCCAGCAGAAGTAAAGCGGGAGTGAGGAATGAGCAGTTCTTC
clone_size: once; j_call: TRBJ2-6; d_call: TRBD2; cdr3_length: 17; v_call: TRBV29-1; cdr3_aa: CSVATSGGYSGANVLTF; cdr3_nt: TGCAGCGTTGCGACTAGCGGGGGTTACTCTGGGGCCAACGTCCTGACTTTC
clone_size: .; j_call: TRBJ2-2; d_call: .; cdr3_length: 19; v_call: TRBV11-2; cdr3_aa: CASSLGVVSSRVGTGELFF; cdr3_nt: TGTGCCAGCAGCCTAGGTGTAGTCAGCTCCCGCGTTGGAACCGGGGAGCTGTTTTTT
clone_size: .; j_call: TRBJ2-7; d_call: .; cdr3_length: 12; v_call: TRBV7-2; cdr3_aa: CASSPRFDEQYF; cdr3_nt: TGTGCCAGCAGCCCTCGTTTTGACGAGCAGTACTTC
clone_size: .; j_call: TRBJ2-1; d_call: .; cdr3_length: 15; v_call: TRBV5-6; cdr3_aa: CASSLYGGAYNEQFF; cdr3_nt: TGTGCCAGCAGCTTGTACGGCGGAGCCTACAATGAGCAGTTCTTC
clone_size: .; j_call: TRBJ2-1; d_call: .; cdr3_length: 16; v_call: TRBV19; cdr3_aa: CASSTLAEGEYNEQFF; cdr3_nt: TGTGCCAGTAGCACTCTAGCGGAGGGGGAGTACAATGAGCAGTTCTTC
clone_size: .; j_call: TRBJ1-4; d_call: TRBD1; cdr3_length: 14; v_call: TRBV14; cdr3_aa: CASSPGQGREKLFF; cdr3_nt: TGTGCCAGCAGCCCGGGACAGGGCCGGGAAAAACTGTTTTTT
clone_size: .; j_call: TRBJ2-7; d_call: TRBD1; cdr3_length: 15; v_call: TRBV5-6; cdr3_aa: CASSLLWGQGHEQYF; cdr3_nt: TGTGCCAGCAGCTTGCTTTGGGGACAGGGCCACGAGCAGTACTTC